This TCR beta chain was captured in a study of T cells in Graves' hyperthyroidism and ophthalmopathy. Regions amplified from RNA transcripts were the TCR beta CDR3 regions. RT-PCR in the first round (using the HTBI primer set) targeted the TCR CDR3. TCRdb redid the calling of the multiplex PCR reads with MiXCR, one entry per CDR3 protein. Among some 800,000 distinct CDR3 sequences listed, about two fifths were seen once. Overall study results and limits: Stable hyperthyroidism and ophthalmopathy were separated using 13 V-J signatures.

As concerns this clonotype: Its antigen remains unidentified.

The CDR3 is 19 amino acids. CDR1 and CDR2 from the germline V gene are DFQATT and SNEGSKA (reference sequence). V lost 0 bases, J lost 0 bases, and 21 bases lay in between. Researchers defined stable Graves' hyperthyroidism as no ophthalmopathy progression within 18 months. Investigators excluded patients with uncontrolled infection, other autoimmune disease, pregnancy or lactation. Used for diagnoses were clinical symptoms, serum thyroxine and TRAb, thyroid ultrasound and orbital computed tomography. This rearrangement joins TRBV20-1 to TRBJ1-5; D might be TRBD1 (5 bases). The receptor comes from a young man with Graves' hyperthyroidism. What was sequenced was blood. For the CDR3, the DNA is TGCAGTGCTAGAGAAAAGGGGATTAAACACTTCAATAGCAATCAGCCCCAGCATTTT. It specifies CSAREKGIKHFNSNQPQHF.